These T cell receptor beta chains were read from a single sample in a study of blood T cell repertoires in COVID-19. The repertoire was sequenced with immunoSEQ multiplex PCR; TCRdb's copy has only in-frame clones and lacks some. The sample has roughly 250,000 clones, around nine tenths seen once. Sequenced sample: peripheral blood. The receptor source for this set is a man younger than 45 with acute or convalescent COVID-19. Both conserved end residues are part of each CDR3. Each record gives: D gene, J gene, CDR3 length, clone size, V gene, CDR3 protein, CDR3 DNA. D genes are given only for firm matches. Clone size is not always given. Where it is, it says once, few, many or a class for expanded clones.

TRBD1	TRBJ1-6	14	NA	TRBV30	CAWSWDRETSPLHF	TGTGCCTGGAGTTGGGACAGGGAGACTTCACCCCTCCACTTT
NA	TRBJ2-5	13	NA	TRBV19	CASRRTAQETQYF	TGTGCCAGCCGACGGACAGCACAAGAGACCCAGTACTTC
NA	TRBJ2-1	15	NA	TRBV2	CASRIEITGTNEQFF	TGTGCCAGCAGAATCGAAATAACAGGTACCAATGAGCAGTTCTTC
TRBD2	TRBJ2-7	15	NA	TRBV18	CASSQGLADPYEQYF	TGTGCCAGCTCACAAGGACTAGCGGATCCTTACGAGCAGTACTTC
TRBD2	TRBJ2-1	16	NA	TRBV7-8	CASSSYIAGRINEQFF	TGTGCCAGCAGCTCCTACATAGCGGGACGAATCAATGAGCAGTTCTTC
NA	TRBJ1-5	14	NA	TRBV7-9	CASSARSGNQPQHF	TGTGCCAGCAGCGCACGCAGTGGCAATCAGCCCCAGCATTTT
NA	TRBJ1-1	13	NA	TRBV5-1	CASSSRGGTEAFF	TGCGCCAGCAGCTCCCGAGGAGGGACTGAAGCTTTCTTT
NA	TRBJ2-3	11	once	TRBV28	CASSLRYTQYF	TGTGCCAGCAGTTTACGGTATACGCAGTATTTT
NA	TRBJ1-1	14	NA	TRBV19	CASSQQELNTEAFF	TGTGCCAGTAGTCAACAGGAATTGAACACTGAAGCTTTCTTT
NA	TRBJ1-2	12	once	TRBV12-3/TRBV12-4	CASSFINYGYTF	TGTGCCAGCAGTTTTATTAACTATGGCTACACCTTC
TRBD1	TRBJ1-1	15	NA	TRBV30	CACSETGQGATEAFF	TGTGCCTGTTCTGAAACGGGACAGGGGGCAACTGAAGCTTTCTTT
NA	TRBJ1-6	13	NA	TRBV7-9	CASSFMENSPLHF	TGTGCCAGCAGCTTTATGGAGAATTCACCCCTCCACTTT
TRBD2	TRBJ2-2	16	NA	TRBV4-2	CASRPSGSSDTGELFF	TGTGCCAGCAGACCTAGCGGGAGCTCCGACACCGGGGAGCTGTTTTTT
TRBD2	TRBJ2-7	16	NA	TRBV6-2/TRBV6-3	CASSPRGSGSHYEQYF	TGTGCCAGCAGCCCTCGGGGTAGCGGGAGCCACTACGAGCAGTACTTC
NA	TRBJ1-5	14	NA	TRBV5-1	CASSLSGYNQPQHF	TGCGCCAGCAGCTTGTCCGGGTACAATCAGCCCCAGCATTTT
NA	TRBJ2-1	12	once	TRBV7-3	CASSSSLNEQFF	TGTGCCAGCAGCTCCTCCCTCAATGAGCAGTTCTTC
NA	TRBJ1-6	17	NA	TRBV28	CASSSRTPGVRNSPLHF	TGTGCCAGCAGTTCCAGGACTCCAGGGGTTCGGAATTCACCCCTCCACTTT
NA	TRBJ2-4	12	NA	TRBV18	CASSDQRDIQYF	TGTGCCAGCTCAGATCAGCGTGACATTCAGTACTTC
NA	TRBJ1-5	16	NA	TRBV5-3	CARSPPPDRPNQPQHF	TGTGCCAGAAGCCCCCCCCCAGACAGACCCAATCAGCCCCAGCATTTT
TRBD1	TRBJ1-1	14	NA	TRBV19	CASSDQGAVTEAFF	TGTGCCAGTAGTGATCAGGGGGCAGTCACTGAAGCTTTCTTT
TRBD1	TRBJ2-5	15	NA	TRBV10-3	CAISAASDRQETQYF	TGTGCCATCAGTGCCGCCTCGGACAGGCAAGAGACCCAGTACTTC
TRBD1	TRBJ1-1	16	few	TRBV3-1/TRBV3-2	CASSLYDPGQGDEAFF	TGTGCCAGCAGCCTATATGACCCGGGACAGGGGGATGAAGCTTTCTTT
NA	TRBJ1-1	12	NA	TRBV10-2	CASGTRNTEAFF	TGCGCCAGCGGTACGAGGAACACTGAAGCTTTCTTT
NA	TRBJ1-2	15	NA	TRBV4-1	CASSQGQTASYGYTF	TGCGCCAGCAGCCAAGGCCAGACAGCATCCTATGGCTACACCTTC
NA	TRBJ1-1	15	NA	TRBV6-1	CASSENRVRNTEAFF	TGTGCCAGCAGTGAAAACAGGGTTCGGAACACTGAAGCTTTCTTT
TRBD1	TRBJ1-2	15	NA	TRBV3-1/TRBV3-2	CASSQGTGLAFGYTF	TGTGCCAGCAGCCAGGGGACAGGGCTAGCGTTTGGCTACACCTTC
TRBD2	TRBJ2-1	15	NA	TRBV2	CASYGGSRSYNEQFF	TGTGCCAGCTATGGCGGGAGTAGATCCTACAATGAGCAGTTCTTC
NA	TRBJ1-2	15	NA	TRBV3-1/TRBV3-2	CASSQDPTAGYGYTF	TGTGCCAGCAGCCAAGATCCGACGGCGGGCTATGGCTACACCTTC
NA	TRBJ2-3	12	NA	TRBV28	CASTGTTDTQYF	TGTGCCAGCACGGGTACCACAGATACGCAGTATTTT
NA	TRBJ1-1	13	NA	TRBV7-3	CASTPGPRAEAFF	TGTGCCAGCACCCCCGGCCCGAGGGCTGAAGCTTTCTTT
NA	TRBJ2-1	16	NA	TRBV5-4	CASSLILTSSYNEQFF	TGTGCCAGCAGCTTGATCCTGACTAGCTCCTACAATGAGCAGTTCTTC
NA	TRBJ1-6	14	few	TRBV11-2	CASSLDRSSSPLHF	TGTGCCAGCAGCTTAGACAGGTCGAGTTCACCCCTCCACTTT
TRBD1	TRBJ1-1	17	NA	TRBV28	CASSPSLGQGWNTEAFF	TGTGCCAGCAGTCCGTCCCTGGGACAGGGGTGGAACACTGAAGCTTTCTTT
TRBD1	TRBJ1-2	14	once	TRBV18	CASRPGTGYYGYTF	TGTGCCAGCCGTCCCGGGACAGGGTACTATGGCTACACCTTC
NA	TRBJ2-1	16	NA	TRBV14	CASSLAGRGSYNEQFF	TGTGCCAGCAGCCTTGCGGGGCGTGGGTCCTACAATGAGCAGTTCTTC
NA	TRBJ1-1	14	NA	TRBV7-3	CASSKESVATEAFF	TGTGCCAGCAGCAAAGAATCAGTGGCCACTGAAGCTTTCTTT
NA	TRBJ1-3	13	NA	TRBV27	CASRQGRGNTIYF	TGTGCCAGCAGACAGGGACGCGGAAACACCATATATTTT
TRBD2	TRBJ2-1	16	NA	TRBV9	CASSVDHLAGGHEQFF	TGTGCCAGCAGCGTAGATCATCTAGCGGGGGGCCATGAGCAGTTCTTC
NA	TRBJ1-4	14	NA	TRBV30	CAWSGGPANEKLFF	TGTGCCTGGAGCGGGGGGCCAGCGAATGAAAAACTGTTTTTT
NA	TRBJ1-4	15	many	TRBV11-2	CASSLYTGGSEKLFF	TGTGCCAGCAGCTTATATACGGGGGGTAGCGAAAAACTGTTTTTT
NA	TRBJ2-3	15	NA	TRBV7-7	CASSLGGLITDTQYF	TGTGCTAGCAGCTTAGGAGGACTCATAACAGATACGCAGTATTTT
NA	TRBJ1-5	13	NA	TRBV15	CATSRVRDQPQHF	TGTGCCACCAGCAGAGTCCGGGATCAGCCCCAGCATTTT
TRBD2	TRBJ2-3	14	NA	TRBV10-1	CASSLAGAEDTQYF	TGCGCCAGCAGTTTAGCGGGAGCGGAAGATACGCAGTATTTT
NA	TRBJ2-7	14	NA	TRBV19	CASSIDLSRYEQYF	TGTGCCAGTAGTATAGACCTAAGCCGCTACGAGCAGTACTTC
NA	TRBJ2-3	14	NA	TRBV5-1	CASSFRTGIDTQYF	TGCGCCAGCAGCTTTAGGACCGGGATAGATACGCAGTATTTT
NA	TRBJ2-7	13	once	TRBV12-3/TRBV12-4	CASSRDSPDEQYF	TGTGCCAGCAGTAGGGACTCCCCAGACGAGCAGTACTTC
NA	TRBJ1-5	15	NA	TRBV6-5	CASTNPQAGNQPQHF	TGTGCCAGCACCAATCCACAGGCCGGGAATCAGCCCCAGCATTTT
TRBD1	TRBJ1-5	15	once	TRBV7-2	CASSLGTGGNQPQHF	TGTGCCAGCAGCTTAGGGACAGGGGGGAATCAGCCCCAGCATTTT
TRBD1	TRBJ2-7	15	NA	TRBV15	CATSRTGQPTYEQYF	TGTGCCACCAGCAGGACAGGGCAGCCCACCTACGAGCAGTACTTC
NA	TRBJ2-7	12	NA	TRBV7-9	CASSPGAYEQYF	TGTGCCAGCAGCCCGGGGGCCTACGAGCAGTACTTC
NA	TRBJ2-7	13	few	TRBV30	CAWDPGRTYEQYF	TGTGCCTGGGATCCTGGGAGGACCTACGAGCAGTACTTC